Each of the 8 T cell receptor beta chains below was sequenced from the same sample in a study of cytomegalovirus exposure and HLA in healthy donors. PCR employed 60 Vbeta and 13 Jbeta primers. This table comes from immunoSEQ multiplex PCR, and its TCRdb copy is limited to in-frame clones, with some not included. The sample lists approximately 190,000 clones, around 83% seen once, with over 1.5% in the top ten. Material for sequencing was PBMCs. All receptors come from a man aged 35 to 55 in good health and CMV-seropositive.

The rearrangement joins TRBV5-1 to TRBJ2-7; no clear D gene. CDR1 SGHRS and CDR2 YFSETQ come from the germline V gene. Trimming left V 0 bases short and J 2 bases short, with 6 bases between. This CDR3 spans 13 amino acids. The CDR3 DNA reads as TGCGCCAGCAGCTTGGATTCTGCCTACGAGCAGTACTTC. It translates to CASSLDSAYEQYF.

CDR3 amino acids: CTSSSRGSGANVLTF. The CDR3 nucleotides are TGCACCAGCAGCTCCCGCGGGTCCGGGGCCAACGTCCTGACTTTC. V and J are TRBV1 and TRBJ2-6; the table assigns TRBD2, which was not confirmed against the DNA. TRBV1 is tagged as a pseudogene. This CDR3 is built from 15 residues.

This rearrangement joins TRBV7-9 to TRBJ2-3; 7 bases map to TRBD1. After removal of 3 bases from V and 0 bases from J, the junction contained 6 bases not matched to a gene. Germline V gene lookup returns CDR1 SEHNR and CDR2 FQNEAQ (reference sequence). This CDR3 has 16 residues. CDR3: CASSFGRGLSTDTQYF. The CDR3 DNA reads TGTGCCAGCAGCTTTGGAAGGGGGCTTAGCACAGATACGCAGTATTTT.

V and J are TRBV10-3 and TRBJ2-1, with 7 bases aligning to TRBD2. CDR3 length equals 16 residues. The germline CDR1 and CDR2 sequences are ENHRY and SYGVKD. The V gene end was trimmed by 5 bases and the J gene end by 4 bases; junction bases not matched to a gene: 11. CDR3 loop: CAISPPGGSGYNEQFF. In DNA, the CDR3 is TGTGCCATCAGTCCTCCCGGCGGGAGCGGTTACAATGAGCAGTTCTTC.

This chain connects TRBV5-6 to TRBJ1-1; the D is unclear. V lost 0 bases and J lost 4, with 13 bases in between. The CDR3 length is 15 residues. Germline V lookup: CDR1 SGHDT, CDR2 YYEEEE. The CDR3 is CASSLGRLRSTEAFF. CDR3 DNA sequence: TGTGCCAGCAGCTTGGGAAGACTGCGGAGCACTGAAGCTTTCTTT.

This clone turned up a few times. The chain uses TRBV5-6 and TRBJ2-7, with 12 bases aligning to TRBD2. J lost 1 base, V lost 0 bases, and 5 bases had no gene match. The CDR3 runs to 17 residues. Germline V gene lookup returns CDR1 SGHDT and CDR2 YYEEEE. The CDR3 sequence: CASSLELAGGGSYEQYF. CDR3 sequence (DNA): TGTGCCAGCAGCTTGGAACTAGCGGGAGGAGGGTCCTACGAGCAGTACTTC.

V and J are TRBV2 and TRBJ2-1; 8 positions agree with TRBD2. CDR3 size: 16 residues. The V gene end was trimmed by 4 bases and the J gene end by 0 bases; junction bases not matched to a gene: 5. From germline, CDR1 is SNHLY and CDR2 FYNNEI. The CDR3 loop reads CASSGGSGSSYNEQFF. The CDR3, as DNA: TGTGCCAGCAGTGGGGGGAGCGGGAGCTCCTACAATGAGCAGTTCTTC.

The rearrangement links TRBV29-1 to TRBJ1-5, with TRBD1 as a possible D gene (6 bases). The CDR3 sequence is 12 residues long. Germline lookup yields CDR1 SQVTM and CDR2 ANQGSEA. With 7 bases removed from V and 5 bases from J, the gap between germline ends came to 12 bases. This CDR3 is CSAGEGDQPQHF. As DNA, the CDR3 is TGCAGCGCCGGGGAGGGGGATCAGCCCCAGCATTTT.